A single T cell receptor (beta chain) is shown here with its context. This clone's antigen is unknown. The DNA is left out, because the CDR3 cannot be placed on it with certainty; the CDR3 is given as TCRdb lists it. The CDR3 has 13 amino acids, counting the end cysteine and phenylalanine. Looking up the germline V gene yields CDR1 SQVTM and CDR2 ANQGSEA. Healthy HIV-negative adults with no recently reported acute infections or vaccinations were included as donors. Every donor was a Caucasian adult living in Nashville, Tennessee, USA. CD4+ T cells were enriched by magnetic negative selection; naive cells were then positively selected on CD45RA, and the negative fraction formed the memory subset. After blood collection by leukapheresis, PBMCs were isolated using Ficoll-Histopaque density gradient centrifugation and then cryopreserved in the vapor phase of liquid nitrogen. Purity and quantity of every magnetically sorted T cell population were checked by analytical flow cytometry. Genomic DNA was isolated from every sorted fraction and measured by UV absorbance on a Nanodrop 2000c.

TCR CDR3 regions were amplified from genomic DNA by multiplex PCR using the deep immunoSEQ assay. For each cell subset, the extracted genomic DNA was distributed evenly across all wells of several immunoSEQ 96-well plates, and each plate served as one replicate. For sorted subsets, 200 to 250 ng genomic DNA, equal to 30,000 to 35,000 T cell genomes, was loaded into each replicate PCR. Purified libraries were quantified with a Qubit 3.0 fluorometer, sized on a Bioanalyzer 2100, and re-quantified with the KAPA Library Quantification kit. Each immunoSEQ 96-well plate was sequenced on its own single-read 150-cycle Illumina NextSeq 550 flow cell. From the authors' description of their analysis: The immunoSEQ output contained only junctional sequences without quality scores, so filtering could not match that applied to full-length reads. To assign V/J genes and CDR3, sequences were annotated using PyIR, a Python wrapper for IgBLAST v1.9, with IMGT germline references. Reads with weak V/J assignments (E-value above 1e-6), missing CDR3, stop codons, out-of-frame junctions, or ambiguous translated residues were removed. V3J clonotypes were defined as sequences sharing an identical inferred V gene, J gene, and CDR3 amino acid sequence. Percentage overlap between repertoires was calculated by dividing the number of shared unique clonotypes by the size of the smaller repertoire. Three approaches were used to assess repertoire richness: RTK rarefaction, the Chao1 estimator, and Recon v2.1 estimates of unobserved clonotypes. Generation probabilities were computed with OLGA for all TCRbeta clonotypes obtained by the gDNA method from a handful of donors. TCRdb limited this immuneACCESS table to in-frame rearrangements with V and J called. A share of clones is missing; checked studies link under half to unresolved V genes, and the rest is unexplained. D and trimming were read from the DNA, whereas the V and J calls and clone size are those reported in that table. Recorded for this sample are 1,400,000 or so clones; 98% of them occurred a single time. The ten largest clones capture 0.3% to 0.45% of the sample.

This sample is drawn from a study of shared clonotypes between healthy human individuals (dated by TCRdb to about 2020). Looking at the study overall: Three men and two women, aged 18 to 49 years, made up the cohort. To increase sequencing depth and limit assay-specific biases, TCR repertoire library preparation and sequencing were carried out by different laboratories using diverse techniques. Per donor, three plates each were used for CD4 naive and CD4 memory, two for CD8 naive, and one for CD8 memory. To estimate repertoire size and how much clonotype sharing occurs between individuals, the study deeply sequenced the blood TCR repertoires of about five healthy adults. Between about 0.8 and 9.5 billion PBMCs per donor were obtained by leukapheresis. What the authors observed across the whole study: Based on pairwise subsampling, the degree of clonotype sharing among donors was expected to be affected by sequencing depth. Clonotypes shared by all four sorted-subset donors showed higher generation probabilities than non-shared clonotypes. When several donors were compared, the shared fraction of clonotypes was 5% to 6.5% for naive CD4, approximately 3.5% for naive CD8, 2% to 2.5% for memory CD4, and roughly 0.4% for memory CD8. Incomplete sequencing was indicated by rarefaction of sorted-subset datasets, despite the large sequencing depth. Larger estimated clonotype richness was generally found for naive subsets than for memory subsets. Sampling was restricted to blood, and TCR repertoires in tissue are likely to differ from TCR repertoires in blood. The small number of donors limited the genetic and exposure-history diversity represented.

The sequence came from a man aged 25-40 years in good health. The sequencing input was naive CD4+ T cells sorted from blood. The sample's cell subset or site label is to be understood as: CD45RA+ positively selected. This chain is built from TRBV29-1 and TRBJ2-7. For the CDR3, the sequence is CSVAKGSSYEQHF.